The following is a T cell receptor beta chain sequence with its context. Researchers ran the PCR with 60 Vbeta and 13 Jbeta primers. Here immunoSEQ multiplex PCR was the method, and the copy in TCRdb shows in-frame clones only, minus some. The table includes about 120,000 clones, 55% to 65% detected once. Germline assignment: CDR1 SGHNT and CDR2 YENEEA. V gave up 5 bases and J gave up 4 bases, with 15 bases separating them. This CDR3 region has 14 residues. The entry originates in a study of cytomegalovirus exposure and HLA in healthy donors. The gene calls are TRBV11-3 and TRBJ2-7, with a tentative D call TRBD1 (6 bases). What was sequenced was PBMCs. This TCR derives from a woman between 35 and 50 years old in good health and CMV-seropositive. The CDR3 is CASSPGWGQYEQYF. CDR3 bases: TGTGCCAGCAGCCCCGGTTGGGGGCAGTACGAGCAGTACTTC.